This T cell receptor (beta chain) was sequenced in a study of blood T cell repertoires in COVID-19. Study-level information: Nucleic acid was either cDNA or gDNA, and it came from T cells, B-cell-depleted T cells, or PBMCs.

Original analysis: Reference gene primer amplification gave nucleated cell count estimates. Sequencing was performed with immunoSEQ multiplex PCR; in TCRdb, only in-frame clones are kept and a portion is missing. V, J and clone size derive from that table, while D and trimming were established from the DNA sequence. The sample lists roughly 65,000 clones; 85% were seen once. Germline trimming cut 4 bases from V and 4 bases from J; bases unmatched to any gene: 5. The CDR3 loop spans 14 amino acids. The germline gives CDR1 MNHEY, CDR2 SVGAGI. The chain links TRBV6-5 to TRBJ1-2, with 8 bases that match TRBD1. This clonotype originated in a woman of 80 years or more with active or convalescent COVID-19. Sequenced: peripheral blood. CDR3 DNA: TGTGCCAGCAGTTCTCAAACAGGGGGCTATGGCTACACCTTC. Translation: CASSSQTGGYGYTF.